Listed below are T cell receptor beta chains from one sample, sequenced in a study of shared clonotypes between healthy human individuals. Sequencing used immunoSEQ multiplex PCR; TCRdb keeps in-frame clones, though not all of them. The repertoire has 2 million to 3 million clones, over 85% of them found once; the top ten carry 0.13% to 0.15%. The sequenced material came from naive CD4+ T cells sorted from blood. The receptors shown here come from a man younger than 35 in good health. Each CDR3 is given with its conserved first and last residue. A D gene is named only where the DNA matches it firmly. Size is stated for part of the rows, as once, few or many counts, or as a class when the clone is expanded.

size,V,J,D,DNA,CDR3
NA,TRBV28,TRBJ1-1,NA,TGTGCCAGCAGTTTAGATTGGGACGATGAAGCTTTCTTT,CASSLDWDDEAFF
NA,TRBV19,TRBJ1-1,TRBD1,TGTGCCAGTAGTAGGACAGGGAACACTGAAGCTTTCTTT,CASSRTGNTEAFF
NA,TRBV6-5,TRBJ2-3,TRBD1,TGTGCCAGCAGTAGAAGCGACAGGGCGAATACGCAGTATTTT,CASSRSDRANTQYF
NA,TRBV18,TRBJ2-7,NA,TGTGCCAGCTCACCTGGTAGTGGATCCTACGAGCAGTACTTC,CASSPGSGSYEQYF
NA,TRBV10-3,TRBJ2-5,NA,TGTGCCATCAGTGAGTCGGCAGGACAAGAGACCCAGTACTTC,CAISESAGQETQYF
NA,TRBV11-2,TRBJ1-2,NA,TGTGCCAGCAGCTTAGGTAGGAGAAACTATGGCTACACCTTC,CASSLGRRNYGYTF
NA,TRBV2,TRBJ2-3,TRBD2,TGTGCCAGCAGTGAACAACTAGCGGGGTTAGATACGCAGTATTTT,CASSEQLAGLDTQYF
NA,TRBV11-2,TRBJ2-1,NA,TGTGCCAGCAGCTTAGATTTGTCGGGAGTCTACAATGAGCAGTTCTTC,CASSLDLSGVYNEQFF
NA,TRBV7-8,TRBJ1-2,TRBD1,TGTGCCAGCAGCTCGGTCCAGGGGGGCTATGGCTACACCTTC,CASSSVQGGYGYTF
NA,TRBV18,TRBJ2-5,TRBD1,TGTGCCAGCTCACCGTGGACAGGGGGTATGGAGACCCAGTACTTC,CASSPWTGGMETQYF
NA,TRBV19,TRBJ2-3,TRBD2,TGTGCCAGTAGTATCATTAGCGGGGGGGCCCCAGATACGCAGTATTTT,CASSIISGGAPDTQYF
NA,TRBV25-1,TRBJ2-3,TRBD1,TGTGCCAGCAGTGATAATCAGGGGGTGGGGGGCACAGATACGCAGTATTTT,CASSDNQGVGGTDTQYF
NA,TRBV28,TRBJ2-1,TRBD2,TGTGCCACCGAGGGACTAGCGGGAGCGAGGCAGTTCTTC,CATEGLAGARQFF
NA,TRBV9,TRBJ2-7,NA,TGTGCCAGCAGCGTAGGCTTGAGCTCCTACGAGCAGTACTTC,CASSVGLSSYEQYF
NA,TRBV5-6,TRBJ1-6,TRBD1,TGTGCCAGCAGCGAGGGACAGGGGGCCTCCTATAATTCACCCCTCCACTTT,CASSEGQGASYNSPLHF
NA,TRBV18,TRBJ2-1,NA,TGTGCCAGCTCACCGCCGTTAGTGGAGCAGTTCTTC,CASSPPLVEQFF
NA,TRBV7-9,TRBJ2-5,TRBD2,TGTGCCAGCAGCTTTGGTAGCGGGAAAACGACCCAGTACTTC,CASSFGSGKTTQYF
NA,TRBV19,TRBJ2-2,NA,TGTGCCAGTAGCCTGAACAGGGCCGGGGAGCTGTTTTTT,CASSLNRAGELFF
NA,TRBV11-3,TRBJ2-3,NA,TGTGCCAGCAGCTTGGAAGGCGGCACAGATACGCAGTATTTT,CASSLEGGTDTQYF
NA,TRBV11-2,TRBJ1-2,TRBD1,TGTGCCAGCAAGACACAGGGGGCTGGCTGCACCTTC,CASKTQGAGCTF
once,TRBV6-5,TRBJ2-5,NA,TGTGCCAGCAGTTACACCGGGACGGGCCAGTACTTC,CASSYTGTGQYF
NA,TRBV7-8,TRBJ1-5,NA,TGTGCCAGCAGCTTGGACGTGTATAGCAATCAGCCCCAGCATTTT,CASSLDVYSNQPQHF
few,TRBV6-1,TRBJ1-6,NA,TGTGCCAGCAGTGAAGGACAGGTCAGGACCCTCCACTTT,CASSEGQVRTLHF
NA,TRBV19,TRBJ2-7,TRBD2,TGTGCCACCAGAGAGACTAGCGGGAGCCACGAGCAGTACTTC,CATRETSGSHEQYF
few,TRBV18,TRBJ1-5,NA,TGTGCCAGCTCACCAAACCAGGGCGATAGCAATCAGCCCCAGCATTTT,CASSPNQGDSNQPQHF
NA,TRBV6-1,TRBJ1-3,TRBD1,TGTGCCATCGGCCGGGACAGGAACTCTGGAAACACCATATATTTT,CAIGRDRNSGNTIYF
once,TRBV2,TRBJ2-5,NA,TGTGCCAGCAGTGCGGCCGGGGTCCTTTCCGAGACCCAGTACTTC,CASSAAGVLSETQYF
NA,TRBV5-5,TRBJ1-6,NA,TGTGCCAGCAGCTTGTCAGGGGAAAATTCACCCCTCCACTTT,CASSLSGENSPLHF
NA,TRBV27,TRBJ2-1,NA,TGTGCCAGCAGTTATGGCAGGGGAGATGAGCAGTTCTTC,CASSYGRGDEQFF